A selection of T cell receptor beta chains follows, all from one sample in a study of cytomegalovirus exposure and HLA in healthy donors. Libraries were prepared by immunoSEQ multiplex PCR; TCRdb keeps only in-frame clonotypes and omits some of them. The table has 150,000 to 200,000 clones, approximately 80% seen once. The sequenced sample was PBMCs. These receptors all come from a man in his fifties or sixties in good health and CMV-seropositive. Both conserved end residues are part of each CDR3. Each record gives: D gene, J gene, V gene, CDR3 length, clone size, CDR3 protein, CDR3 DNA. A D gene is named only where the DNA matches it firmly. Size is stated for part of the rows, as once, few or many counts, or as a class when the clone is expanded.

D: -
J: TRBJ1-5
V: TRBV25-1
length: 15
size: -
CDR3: CASSASGSPNQPQHF
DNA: TGTGCCAGCAGTGCCTCGGGGAGTCCCAATCAGCCCCAGCATTTT

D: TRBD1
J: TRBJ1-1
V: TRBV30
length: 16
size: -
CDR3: CAWSRTGTGGNTEAFF
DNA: TGTGCCTGGAGCAGGACCGGGACAGGGGGAAACACTGAAGCTTTCTTT

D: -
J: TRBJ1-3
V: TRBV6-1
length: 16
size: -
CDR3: CASSEASGLSGNTIYF
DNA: TGTGCCAGCAGTGAAGCGTCAGGCCTCTCTGGAAACACCATATATTTT

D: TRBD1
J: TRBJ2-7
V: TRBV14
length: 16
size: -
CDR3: CASSQGAWTGAYEQYF
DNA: TGTGCCAGCAGCCAAGGGGCGTGGACAGGTGCCTACGAGCAGTACTTC

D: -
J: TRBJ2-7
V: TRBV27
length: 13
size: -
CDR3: CASSYRVSYEQYF
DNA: TGTGCCAGCAGTTACAGGGTCTCCTACGAGCAGTACTTC

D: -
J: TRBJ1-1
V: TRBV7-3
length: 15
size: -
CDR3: CASSLGLTGNTEAFF
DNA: TGTGCCAGCAGCTTAGGGTTGACAGGGAACACTGAAGCTTTCTTT

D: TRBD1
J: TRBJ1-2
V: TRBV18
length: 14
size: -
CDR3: CASSPGQGNYGYTF
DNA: TGTGCCAGCTCTCCCGGACAGGGCAACTATGGCTACACCTTC

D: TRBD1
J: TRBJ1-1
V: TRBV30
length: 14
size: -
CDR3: CAWDPGQGRTEAFF
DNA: TGTGCCTGGGACCCGGGACAGGGAAGAACTGAAGCTTTCTTT

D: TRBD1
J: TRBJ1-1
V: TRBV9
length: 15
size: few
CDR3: CASSVEGARAGEAFF
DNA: TGTGCCAGCAGCGTAGAGGGGGCCAGGGCGGGGGAAGCTTTCTTT

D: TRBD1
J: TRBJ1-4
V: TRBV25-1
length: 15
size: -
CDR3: CASSEVAGGNEKLFF
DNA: TGTGCCAGCAGTGAAGTGGCAGGGGGAAATGAAAAACTGTTTTTT

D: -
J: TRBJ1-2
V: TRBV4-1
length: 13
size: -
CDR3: CASSPPEAYGYTF
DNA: TGCGCCAGCAGTCCCCCCGAGGCCTATGGCTACACCTTC

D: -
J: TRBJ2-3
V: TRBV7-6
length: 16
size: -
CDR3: CASSLGAGALADTQYF
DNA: TGTGCCAGCAGCTTAGGGGCAGGGGCGCTTGCAGATACGCAGTATTTT

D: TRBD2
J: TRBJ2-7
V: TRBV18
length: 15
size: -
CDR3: CASSPRGGGSYEQYF
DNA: TGTGCCAGCTCACCACGGGGCGGGGGCTCCTACGAGCAGTACTTC

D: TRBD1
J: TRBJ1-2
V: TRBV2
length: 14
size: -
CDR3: CASNRQGYYYGYTF
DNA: TGTGCCAGCAACCGACAGGGGTACTACTATGGCTACACCTTC

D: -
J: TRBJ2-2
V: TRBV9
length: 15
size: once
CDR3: CASSVATGGAGELFF
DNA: TGTGCCAGCAGCGTAGCTACAGGGGGGGCCGGGGAGCTGTTTTTT

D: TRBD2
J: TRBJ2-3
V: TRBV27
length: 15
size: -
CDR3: CASSRLATSTDTQYF
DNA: TGTGCCAGCAGTAGACTAGCGACTAGCACAGATACGCAGTATTTT

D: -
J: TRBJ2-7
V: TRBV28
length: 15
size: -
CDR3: CASSLTAGGSYEQYF
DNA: TGTGCCAGCAGTTTAACAGCAGGGGGGTCCTACGAGCAGTACTTC

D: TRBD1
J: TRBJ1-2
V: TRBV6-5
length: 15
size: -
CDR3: CASSPQTGDSYGYTF
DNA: TGTGCCAGCAGTCCTCAAACAGGGGATAGCTATGGCTACACCTTC

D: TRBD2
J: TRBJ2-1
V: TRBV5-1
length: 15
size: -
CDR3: CASSVTSGGAYEQFF
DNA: TGCGCCAGCAGCGTCACTAGCGGGGGGGCCTATGAGCAGTTCTTC

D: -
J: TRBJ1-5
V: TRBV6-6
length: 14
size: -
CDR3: CASTHSGSNQPQHF
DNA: TGTGCCAGCACCCATTCAGGGAGCAATCAGCCCCAGCATTTT

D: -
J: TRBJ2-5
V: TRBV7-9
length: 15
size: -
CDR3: CASSLLGSQEGTQYF
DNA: TGTGCCAGCAGCTTGCTCGGCAGTCAAGAGGGGACCCAGTACTTC

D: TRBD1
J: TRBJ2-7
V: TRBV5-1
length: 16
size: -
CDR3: CASSSSPGTGGHEQYF
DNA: TGCGCCAGCAGTTCAAGCCCCGGGACAGGGGGCCACGAGCAGTACTTC

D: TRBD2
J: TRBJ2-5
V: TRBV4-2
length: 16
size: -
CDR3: CASSRGLAGGFETQYF
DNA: TGTGCCAGCAGCCGCGGACTAGCGGGGGGATTTGAGACCCAGTACTTC

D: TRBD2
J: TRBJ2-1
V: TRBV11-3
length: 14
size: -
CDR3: CASSLIGTRGEQFF
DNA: TGTGCCAGCAGCCTCATAGGGACTAGAGGTGAGCAGTTCTTC

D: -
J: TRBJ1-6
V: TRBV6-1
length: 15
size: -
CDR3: CASSEGRVSGSPLHF
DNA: TGTGCCAGCAGTGAAGGGAGGGTTAGCGGTTCACCCCTCCACTTT

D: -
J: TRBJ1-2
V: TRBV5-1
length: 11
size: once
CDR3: CASRSGNGYTF
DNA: TGCGCCAGCAGATCAGGGAATGGCTACACCTTC

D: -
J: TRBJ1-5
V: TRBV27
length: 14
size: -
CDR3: CASSLVAEWEPQHF
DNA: TGTGCCAGCAGTTTGGTGGCGGAATGGGAGCCCCAGCATTTT

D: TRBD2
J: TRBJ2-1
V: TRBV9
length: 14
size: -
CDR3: CASGEASGREGQFF
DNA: TGTGCCAGCGGTGAGGCTAGCGGGCGAGAGGGGCAGTTCTTC

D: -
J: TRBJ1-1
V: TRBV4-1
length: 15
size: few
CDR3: CASSQVQDMVSEAFF
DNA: TGCGCCAGCAGCCAAGTCCAGGACATGGTCTCTGAAGCTTTCTTT

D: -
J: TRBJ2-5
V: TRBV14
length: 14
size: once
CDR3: CASSEGGPGKTQYF
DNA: TGTGCCAGCAGTGAGGGGGGGCCCGGGAAGACCCAGTACTTC

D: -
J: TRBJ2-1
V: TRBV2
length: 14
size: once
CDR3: CARGAGTVRNEQFF
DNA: TGTGCCAGGGGGGCAGGGACCGTTCGTAATGAGCAGTTCTTC

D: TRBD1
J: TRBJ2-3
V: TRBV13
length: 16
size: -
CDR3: CASSPGQGAGTDTQYF
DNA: TGTGCCAGCAGCCCGGGACAGGGGGCCGGCACAGATACGCAGTATTTT

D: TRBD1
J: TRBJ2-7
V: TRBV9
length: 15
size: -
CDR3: CASSVDLGQIYEQYF
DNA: TGTGCCAGCAGCGTAGATTTGGGACAGATCTACGAGCAGTACTTC

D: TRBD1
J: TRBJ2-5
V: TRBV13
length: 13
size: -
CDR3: CASSGDRTETQYF
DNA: TGTGCCAGCAGCGGGGACAGGACGGAGACCCAGTACTTC

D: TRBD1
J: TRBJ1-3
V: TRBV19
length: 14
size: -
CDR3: CASSRTGSGNTIYF
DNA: TGTGCCAGTAGCCGGACAGGCTCTGGAAACACCATATATTTT

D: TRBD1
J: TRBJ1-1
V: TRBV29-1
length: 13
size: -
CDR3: CSALGQQNTEAFF
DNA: TGCAGCGCTTTGGGACAGCAGAACACTGAAGCTTTCTTT

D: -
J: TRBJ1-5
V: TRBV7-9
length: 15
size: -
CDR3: CASSLGGPNNQPQHF
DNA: TGTGCCAGCAGCTTAGGAGGGCCAAACAATCAGCCCCAGCATTTT